Described below is a single T cell receptor (beta chain) sequence and its context. Its antigen is unknown. Trimming took off 8 bases at V and 2 bases at J, with 17 bases between the two ends. The CDR3 has 15 residues. CDR1 SGHRS and CDR2 YFSETQ come from the germline V gene. The data derive from a study of PD-1 blockade in classical Hodgkin lymphoma. General study results and limits: Complete responders' baseline diversity resembled that of newly diagnosed patients.

Clones were sequenced by immunoSEQ multiplex PCR, and TCRdb holds only the in-frame ones, with some missing. This table has roughly 56,000 clones, 85% to 90% appearing once. The patients all showed relapse after autologous stem cell transplantation, while their brentuximab vedotin exposure varied. This chain joins TRBV5-1 and TRBJ1-5, with unresolved D. Sequences were derived from peripheral blood mononuclear cells (PBMCs), sampled before the second cycle of nivolumab. The TCR comes from a human donor with classical Hodgkin lymphoma. CDR3 in DNA: TGCGCCAGTTCCCTGAGCGGGGATCGCAATCAGCCCCAGCATTTT. Translation: CASSLSGDRNQPQHF.